The next 26 T cell receptor beta chains were all read from a single sample in a study of cytomegalovirus exposure and HLA in healthy donors. Use of 60 Vbeta and 13 Jbeta primers characterized the PCR. Assay used: immunoSEQ multiplex PCR; TCRdb lists only in-frame clones, some missing. The sample has approximately 110,000 clones; about an eighth are singletons. Sequenced input: PBMCs. Every receptor here comes from a man aged 35 to 55 in good health and CMV-seropositive.

The chain recombines TRBV19 with TRBJ1-5, with D maybe TRBD1 (5 bases). V was cut by 10 bases and J by 4 bases, with 14 bases left in between. Germline V gives CDR1 LNHDA, CDR2 SQIVND (reference sequence). The length of the CDR3 is 13 residues. In nucleotides, the CDR3 is TGTGCCACCATTGGGGCAGTTAATCAGCCCCAGCATTTT. It specifies CATIGAVNQPQHF.

A word on this clone: It is unclear where the CDR3 begins or ends on the DNA, so no DNA is shown, and the CDR3 is as TCRdb lists it. The chain recombines TRBV27 with TRBJ1-2; TRBD1, the table's D call, lacks a check against the DNA. From its first to its last residue, the CDR3 has 15 amino acids. The germline gives CDR1 MNHEY, CDR2 SMNVEV (reference sequence). This chain's CDR3 is CASSLSVGQGSTPTF.

V and J are TRBV6-5 and TRBJ2-7; 10 bases line up with TRBD2. This CDR3 has 15 residues. The V segment lost 5 bases and the J segment 6 bases; nucleotides outside the gene matches: 10. Looked up from germline, CDR1 is MNHEY and CDR2 is SVGAGI. Here the CDR3 DNA reads TGTGCCAGCAGTCTTACTAGCGGGAATTGGTTCGAGCAGTACTTC. It specifies CASSLTSGNWFEQYF.

In this sample, this clone turned up a few times. The CDR3 DNA is TGCAGCGTTGAAAGGGCAGGCGGGGACATTCAGTACTTC. This codes for CSVERAGGDIQYF. The chain couples TRBV29-1 to TRBJ2-4; TRBD2 is a possible D gene (6 bases). Per germline, CDR1 SQVTM and CDR2 ANQGSEA. The V end lost 2 bases, the J end lost 8 bases, and 13 bases lay between the germline ends. There are 13 residues in the CDR3.

The J gene is TRBJ2-3, the V gene TRBV29-1; 15 bases align to TRBD2. Germline V lookup: CDR1 SQVTM, CDR2 ANQGSEA. With 7 bases clipped from V and 2 bases from J, the junction kept 4 bases outside the gene matches. This CDR3 is 15 amino acids long. CDR3 sequence: CSGGTSGGTTDTQYF. CDR3 DNA: TGCAGCGGAGGGACTAGCGGGGGGACCACAGATACGCAGTATTTT.

The V gene is TRBV7-9, the J gene TRBJ2-1; 9 bases match TRBD2. The CDR3 is made up of 16 amino acids. Germline-derived CDR1 and CDR2 are SEHNR and FQNEAQ (reference sequence). The junction had 9 bases not matched to a gene; V was cut back by 1 base and J by 8 bases. The DNA for the CDR3 is TGTGCCAGCAGCTTAGTGGGGGGCGGGAGGGCCCATGAGCAGTTCTTC. Translated: CASSLVGGGRAHEQFF.

The rearrangement joins TRBV2 to TRBJ1-4; D call uncertain. Trimming shortened V by 2 bases and J by 7 bases, and 11 bases separated the two germline ends. Germline loops: CDR1 SNHLY, CDR2 FYNNEI. The CDR3 runs 14 residues. CDR3 bases: TGTGCCAGCAGTGAATCGGAAGGAGGTGAAAAACTGTTTTTT. Amino acids: CASSESEGGEKLFF.

A few counts support this clone. The V and J genes are TRBV6-1 and TRBJ2-4; TRBD1 matches 7 bases. Germline V gives CDR1 MNHNS, CDR2 SASEGT. The CDR3 loop spans 15 amino acids. V trimming: 6 bases; J trimming: 4 bases; junction bases outside the gene matches: 9. CDR3 residues: CASSHEGQTKNIQYF. In DNA, the CDR3 is TGTGCCAGCAGCCACGAGGGACAGACAAAAAACATTCAGTACTTC.

A few counts support this clone. The CDR3 bases are TGTGCCATCAGTGATACTAAGGATGCCTACAATGAGCAGTTCTTC. As protein: CAISDTKDAYNEQFF. The V gene is TRBV10-3, the J gene TRBJ2-1; D is uncertain. This CDR3 has 15 amino acids. Germline V gives CDR1 ENHRY, CDR2 SYGVKD. The ends were cut back, 3 bases at V and 2 bases at J, with 11 bases in the middle.

This clone was detected a few times. The chain is built from TRBV7-6 and TRBJ2-5; 7 positions match TRBD1. J gave up 9 bases and V 2 bases, and 3 bases lay outside the gene matches. Germline V gene lookup returns CDR1 SGHVS and CDR2 FNYEAQ. This CDR3 has 12 residues. CDR3 nucleotides: TGTGCCAGCAGCTTAAAGGGGGCGGCCCAGTACTTC. Its translation is CASSLKGAAQYF.

This clone was recorded a few times. The J gene is TRBJ1-1, the V gene TRBV28; possible D gene TRBD1, 6 bases. Trimming cost V 6 bases and J 3 bases, with 11 bases left between them. This CDR3 is built from 13 residues. Germline-derived CDR1 and CDR2 are MDHEN and SYDVKM. For the CDR3, the DNA is TGTGCCAGCAGCCTGGGACACTACACTGAAGCTTTCTTT. Translating gives CASSLGHYTEAFF.

In this sample, this clone turned up a few times. The chain couples TRBV14 to TRBJ2-7, with D maybe TRBD1 (5 bases). This CDR3 is built from 13 residues. Germline V lookup: CDR1 SGHDN, CDR2 FVKESK. V was trimmed by 0 bases and J by 7 bases, leaving 10 bases between them. The CDR3 DNA sequence: TGTGCCAGCAGCCAAGATTTAAAGGGGGAGCAGTACTTC. Protein sequence: CASSQDLKGEQYF. Filled out from reference TRBV14 and TRBJ2-7, the complete variable domain reads EAGVTQFPSHSVIEKGQTVTLRCDPISGHDNLYWYRRVMGKEIKFLLHFVKESKQDESGMPNNRFLAERTGGTYSTLKVQPAELEDSGVYFCASSQDLKGEQYFGPGTRLTVT.

This clone was detected only a few times. This sequence joins TRBV6-5 and TRBJ1-1, with D uncertain. V was cut by 0 bases and J by 5 bases, with 13 bases left in between. CDR3 length: 15 residues. Germline CDR1 is MNHEY and CDR2 is SVGAGI. CDR3 residues: CASSYSIAARTEAFF. CDR3 coding DNA: TGTGCCAGCAGTTACTCGATAGCGGCGAGGACTGAAGCTTTCTTT.

CDR3 sequence reads: CASSSGTDPSTDTQYF. The CDR3 DNA reads TGTGCCAGCAGCTCCGGGACAGACCCTAGCACAGATACGCAGTATTTT. This chain links TRBV7-9 with TRBJ2-3, with 7 bases aligning to TRBD1. The CDR3 sequence is 16 residues long. The V gene's germline CDR1 is SEHNR and CDR2 FQNEAQ (reference sequence). V dropped 4 bases and J dropped 0; count of bases not matched to a gene: 7.

This clone was seen more than once but under ten times. The chain combines TRBV6-5 with TRBJ1-2; D not resolved. Trimming cost V 5 bases and J 5 bases, with 6 bases left between them. Germline V gene sequence: CDR1 MNHEY, CDR2 SVGAGI. The CDR3 has 11 amino acids. The CDR3 sequence is CASSTEYGYTF. The CDR3, as DNA: TGTGCCAGCAGTACAGAGTATGGCTACACCTTC.

This chain joins TRBV27 and TRBJ2-3, with 14 bases identical to TRBD2. This CDR3 has 18 residues. J gave up 5 bases and V 5 bases, and 12 bases lay outside the gene matches. Germline loops: CDR1 MNHEY, CDR2 SMNVEV (reference sequence). The CDR3 spells CASSRTSGLAGEGDTQYF. The CDR3 DNA reads as TGTGCCAGCAGTCGCACTTCGGGACTAGCGGGAGAAGGAGATACGCAGTATTTT.

V gene TRBV30 combines with J gene TRBJ2-5; 16 bases line up with TRBD2. Germline CDR1 reads GTSNPN; CDR2 reads SVGIG (reference sequence). CDR3 length: 17 residues. Trimming at V came to 0 bases and at J to 5 bases, leaving 6 bases not matched to a gene. The CDR3 here is CAWSVRGLAGGSETQYF. The CDR3 coding sequence is TGTGCCTGGAGTGTACGGGGACTAGCGGGAGGGAGTGAGACCCAGTACTTC.

The gene calls are TRBV4-1 and TRBJ2-3; possible D gene TRBD1, 5 bases. The CDR3 length is 14 residues. Trimming shortened V by 1 base and J by 4 bases, and 9 bases separated the two germline ends. The V gene's germline CDR1 is MGHRA and CDR2 YSYEKL. CDR3 loop: CASSQVAGPDTQYF. The CDR3 DNA reads as TGCGCCAGCAGCCAAGTGGCAGGGCCAGATACGCAGTATTTT.

The chain has TRBV5-5 and TRBJ2-3, with D possibly TRBD2 on 6 matching bases. Germline-derived CDR1 and CDR2 are SGHKS and YYEKEE (reference sequence). This CDR3 comprises 16 residues. V lost 1 base and J 5 bases, leaving 17 bases between the germline ends. The CDR3 nucleotides read TGTGCCAGCAGCTTGAATGCACCGGGAGTCGGAGATACGCAGTATTTT. It yields the protein CASSLNAPGVGDTQYF. Based on the CDR3 plus reference TRBV5-5 and TRBJ2-3, the full variable domain is DAGVTQSPTHLIKTRGQQVTLRCSPISGHKSVSWYQQVLGQGPQFIFQYYEKEERGRGNFPDRFSARQFPNYSSELNVNALLLGDSALYLCASSLNAPGVGDTQYFGPGTRLTVL.

The chain combines TRBV10-1 with TRBJ1-2; D is unclear. Trimming took 7 bases from V and 4 from J, leaving 19 bases between them. The length of the CDR3 is 15 residues. Germline CDR1 is WNHNN and CDR2 is SYGVQD (reference sequence). CDR3 DNA sequence: TGCGCCAGCATGAGGGTAGAATGGTGGAGCTATGGCTACACCTTC. This sequence encodes CASMRVEWWSYGYTF.

The chain recombines TRBV7-8 with TRBJ1-1, with D possibly TRBD1 on 5 matching bases. The V end lost 5 bases, the J end lost 1 base, and 17 bases lay between the germline ends. Per germline, CDR1 SGHVS and CDR2 FQNEAQ. The CDR3 contains 16 residues. The DNA for the CDR3 is TGTGCCAGCAGCCGACCCCCGGGAGGGGAGAACACTGAAGCTTTCTTT. Protein sequence: CASSRPPGGENTEAFF.

This clone was detected only a few times. This chain connects TRBV11-2 to TRBJ2-1; a possible D gene is TRBD2 (5 bases). Germline V gene data show CDR1 as SGHAT and CDR2 as FQNNGV. This CDR3 comprises 13 residues. Trimming cost V 8 bases and J 1 base, with 9 bases left between them. The CDR3 sequence: CASVEGSYNEQFF. The CDR3 DNA follows: TGTGCCAGCGTCGAGGGATCCTACAATGAGCAGTTCTTC.

This clone occurred a few times. This chain connects TRBV7-2 to TRBJ1-1, with 7 bases identical to TRBD1. The CDR3 sequence is 14 residues long. Germline loops: CDR1 SGHTA, CDR2 FQGNSA. V was pared by 5 bases and J by 2 bases, with 5 bases of the junction left unmatched. CDR3 DNA sequence: TGTGCCAGCAGCGCCCGACAGGGCAACACTGAAGCTTTCTTT. Its protein is CASSARQGNTEAFF. The full variable domain, rest sourced from reference TRBV7-2 and TRBJ1-1, is GAGVSQSPSNKVTEKGKDVELRCDPISGHTALYWYRQSLGQGLEFLIYFQGNSAPDKSGLPSDRFSAERTGGSVSTLTIQRTQQEDSAVYLCASSARQGNTEAFFGQGTRLTVV.

The J gene is TRBJ1-3, the V gene TRBV5-1; D gene unclear. The length of the CDR3 is 15 residues. Looked up from germline, CDR1 is SGHRS and CDR2 is YFSETQ. The germline V and J ends were trimmed by 2 bases and 0 bases, with 9 bases remaining between them. As DNA, the CDR3 is TGCGCCAGCAGCTTATCAGGAACCTCTGGAAACACCATATATTTT. Protein product: CASSLSGTSGNTIYF.

The rearrangement joins TRBV6-5 to TRBJ1-2; 7 nucleotides line up with TRBD1. The CDR3 consists of 15 residues. CDR1 and CDR2 from the germline V gene are MNHEY and SVGAGI. V lost 5 bases and J lost 4; bases outside the gene matches: 10. The CDR3 region has the DNA TGTGCCAGCAGTCCGGACAGGCCAACGTTCTATGGCTACACCTTC. Translated: CASSPDRPTFYGYTF.

This rearrangement joins TRBV5-1 to TRBJ1-1; TRBD1 agrees at 7 bases. Germline V gives CDR1 SGHRS, CDR2 YFSETQ. V gave up 1 base and J gave up 11 bases; unmatched junction bases: 17. The CDR3 extends over 16 amino acids. CDR3 nucleotide sequence: TGCGCCAGCAGCTTGTCTGCAGGGGGGTACGCGGTAGGTGCTTTCTTT. Translation: CASSLSAGGYAVGAFF.